The 10 T cell receptor beta chains in this list originate from one sample, sequenced in a study of CD8+ T cells in alopecia areata. Sequencing relied on a cDNA template that was reverse transcribed from extracted RNA. Using immunoSEQ multiplex PCR, the repertoire was profiled, and TCRdb retains in-frame clones only, with some absent. The sample includes under 250,000 clones, more than 45% seen only once; the top ten take roughly 0.47%. Sequencing was performed on CD4+ T cells sorted from blood, taken at week 0. Every receptor here comes from a human donor with alopecia areata.

This chain uses TRBV30 with TRBJ1-1; D call uncertain. Trimming shortened V by 4 bases and J by 6 bases, and 9 bases separated the two germline ends. The CDR3 is 11 amino acids. Germline V gene lookup returns CDR1 GTSNPN and CDR2 SVGIG (reference sequence). CDR3 amino acids: CAWNIGAEAFF. CDR3 DNA: TGTGCCTGGAACATTGGGGCTGAAGCTTTCTTT.

This clone was seen more than once but under ten times. This chain connects TRBV7-6 to TRBJ2-3, with 10 bases that match TRBD2. The V segment lost 2 bases and the J segment 6 bases; nucleotides outside the gene matches: 8. The CDR3 sequence is 16 residues long. Looked up from germline, CDR1 is SGHVS and CDR2 is FNYEAQ. The CDR3 spells CASSLYLAGAGDTQYF. CDR3 DNA: TGTGCCAGCAGCTTATATCTAGCGGGAGCCGGGGATACGCAGTATTTT.

The chain employs TRBV4-1 and TRBJ1-2, with 9 bases matching TRBD1. The CDR3 has 18 residues. Germline trimming cut 2 bases from V and 3 bases from J; bases unmatched to any gene: 13. Germline lookup yields CDR1 MGHRA and CDR2 YSYEKL. CDR3 region: CASSQFTKVQGAHYGYTF. CDR3 DNA: TGCGCCAGCAGCCAATTTACCAAGGTACAGGGGGCGCACTATGGCTACACCTTC.

This clone occurred once. V is TRBV5-1 and J is TRBJ1-1; D is undetermined. With 0 bases removed from V and 7 bases from J, the gap between germline ends came to 13 bases. The CDR3 has 14 residues. Per the germline V gene, CDR1 is SGHRS and CDR2 is YFSETQ. The CDR3 here is CASSLESGRIEAFF. CDR3 bases: TGCGCCAGCAGCTTGGAGTCCGGGAGGATTGAAGCTTTCTTT.

The V gene is TRBV7-9, the J gene TRBJ1-2; D is ambiguous. The V end was cut by 1 base, the J end by 2 bases, with 14 bases between. This CDR3 spans 16 amino acids. CDR1 is SEHNR, CDR2 FQNEAQ, per germline (reference sequence). DNA for the CDR3: TGTGCCAGCAGCTTAGATTTCGGGGTCCGGAACTATGGCTACACCTTC. Translating gives CASSLDFGVRNYGYTF.

This clone was seen a handful of times. CDR3 in DNA: TGCAGCGTCAACAGGCTTATGAACACTGAAGCTTTCTTT. Protein sequence: CSVNRLMNTEAFF. The rearrangement links TRBV29-1 to TRBJ1-1; D perhaps matches TRBD1 (5 bases). Trimming left V 6 bases short and J 0 bases short, with 11 bases between. This CDR3 has 13 amino acids. CDR1 SQVTM and CDR2 ANQGSEA come from the germline V gene.

This CDR3 is CASSVEGSGYSYNEQFF. CDR3 bases: TGTGCCAGCAGCGTAGAGGGTAGCGGGTACTCCTACAATGAGCAGTTCTTC. The chain has TRBV9 and TRBJ2-1; TRBD2 agrees at 7 bases. The V gene end was trimmed by 0 bases and the J gene end by 0 bases; junction bases not matched to a gene: 6. The CDR3 contains 17 residues. Per germline, CDR1 SGDLS and CDR2 YYNGEE.

This clone occurred once. The gene calls are TRBV5-1 and TRBJ1-5; 7 bases are a match to TRBD1. The V gene's germline CDR1 is SGHRS and CDR2 YFSETQ. This CDR3 region has 15 residues. V shed 4 bases, J shed 1 base, and the junction held 5 bases outside the gene matches. This CDR3 is CASSVSTGSNQPQHF. CDR3 in DNA: TGCGCCAGCAGCGTATCGACAGGGAGCAATCAGCCCCAGCATTTT.

Turning to this clone: A much larger clone is a single base away; this may be a read error. V and J are TRBV5-4 and TRBJ1-1; D is unresolved. The length of the CDR3 is 13 residues. Germline V gene lookup returns CDR1 SGHNT and CDR2 YYREEE (reference sequence). Trimming stripped 1 base from V and 1 base from J, with 5 bases between. CDR3 nucleotide sequence: TGTGCCAGCAGCTTGCAGACGAACACTGAAGCTTTCTTT. Protein: CASSLQTNTEAFF.

The rearrangement joins TRBV2 to TRBJ2-5; possibly TRBD1 or TRBD2 for D (5 bases each). Per germline, CDR1 SNHLY and CDR2 FYNNEI. The CDR3 extends over 15 amino acids. V lost 4 bases, J lost 5 bases, and 17 bases lay in between. CDR3: CASSGDGPRVETQYF. In DNA, the CDR3 is TGTGCCAGCAGTGGGGACGGCCCGAGGGTGGAGACCCAGTACTTC.